The rows below give T cell receptor beta chains drawn from one sample of a study of CD8 T cells in Susac syndrome. TCRdb analysed the immunoSEQ multiplex PCR reads with MiXCR anew, one entry per CDR3 protein. The repertoire has approximately 180,000 distinct CDR3 sequences, 95% of them found once; the top ten carry approximately 0.09%. Sequencing was performed on CD4+ T cells from PBMCs. These receptor sequences come from a human donor with multiple sclerosis. CDR3s include the opening cysteine and the closing phenylalanine or tryptophan. D genes are given only for firm matches.

j_call | v_call | d_call | cdr3_aa | cdr3_nt
TRBJ1-6 | TRBV18 | . | CASSPRVGRVGSPLHF | TGTGCCAGCTCACCACGGGTCGGCAGGGTAGGTTCACCCCTCCACTTT
TRBJ1-2 | TRBV6-2/TRBV6-3 | . | CASSDPGNYGYTF | TGTGCCAGCTCGGACCCTGGGAACTATGGCTACACCTTC
TRBJ2-7 | TRBV2 | TRBD1 | CASRRDRVSSYEQYF | TGTGCCAGCAGACGGGACAGGGTCAGCTCCTACGAGCAGTACTTC
TRBJ2-2 | TRBV19 | . | CASSRGGELFF | TGTGCCAGTAGTCGAGGCGGGGAGCTGTTTTTT
TRBJ1-5 | TRBV12-3/TRBV12-4 | TRBD1 | CASRLTGSGNQPQHF | TGTGCCAGCAGGTTGACAGGGTCTGGCAATCAGCCCCAGCATTTT
TRBJ1-4 | TRBV29-1 | . | CSVGAAGNNEKLFF | TGCAGCGTGGGGGCCGCAGGCAATAATGAAAAACTGTTTTTT
TRBJ2-3 | TRBV7-2 | TRBD1 | CASSLARGTGRTDTQYF | TGTGCCAGCAGCTTAGCGAGGGGGACAGGGCGGACAGATACGCAGTATTTT
TRBJ2-1 | TRBV20-1 | TRBD2 | CSSWTSGGSSYNEQFF | TGCAGTTCTTGGACTAGCGGGGGGAGCTCCTACAATGAGCAGTTCTTC
TRBJ1-2 | TRBV10-3 | . | CAISEEIANYGYTF | TGTGCCATCAGTGAGGAGATAGCTAACTATGGCTACACCTTC
TRBJ1-2 | TRBV19 | . | CASSIDRGQGGYTF | TGTGCCAGTAGTATAGACCGGGGCCAAGGAGGCTACACCTTC
TRBJ2-3 | TRBV7-8 | . | CASSQRGGIDTQYF | TGTGCCAGCAGCCAGAGAGGAGGAATAGATACGCAGTATTTT
TRBJ2-7 | TRBV7-2 | . | CASSLGGKAYEQYF | TGTGCCAGCAGCTTGGGAGGAAAGGCCTACGAGCAGTACTTC
TRBJ1-2 | TRBV6-5 | TRBD1 | CASSRGTGGTYGYTF | TGTGCCAGCAGTCGAGGGACAGGGGGCACCTATGGCTACACCTTC
TRBJ2-3 | TRBV7-2 | TRBD2 | CASSPRGAGGLNTQYF | TGTGCCAGCAGCCCCAGGGGAGCGGGGGGGCTGAATACGCAGTATTTT
TRBJ2-7 | TRBV4-2 | . | CASSQAGQGGDEQYF | TGTGCCAGCAGCCAAGCGGGCCAGGGTGGCGACGAGCAGTACTTC
TRBJ2-7 | TRBV29-1 | . | CSVGQPDYEQYF | TGCAGCGTTGGGCAGCCAGACTACGAGCAGTACTTC
TRBJ2-5 | TRBV24-1 | TRBD2 | CATSDRTSGGAIETQYF | TGTGCCACCAGTGATCGGACTAGCGGGGGGGCCATAGAGACCCAGTACTTC
TRBJ1-5 | TRBV3-1 | . | CASSPKLRQRWSSNQPQHF | TGTGCCAGCAGCCCAAAGCTCCGACAAAGGTGGAGTAGCAATCAGCCCCAGCATTTT
TRBJ2-3 | TRBV5-1 | TRBD2 | CASSLKSSGGASDTQYF | TGCGCCAGCAGCTTAAAGTCTAGCGGGGGGGCCTCAGATACGCAGTATTTT
TRBJ1-3 | TRBV20-1 | . | CSAREGAGNTIYF | TGCAGTGCTAGAGAGGGAGCAGGAAACACCATATATTTT
TRBJ2-7 | TRBV10-3 | TRBD1 | CAIRGQGDSYEQYF | TGTGCCATCAGGGGACAGGGGGACTCCTACGAGCAGTACTTC